Here is one T cell receptor (beta chain) with its context. The antigen remains undetermined. This specimen belongs to a study of T-cell memory formation after mild COVID-19. CDR1 is MNHEY and CDR2 is SMNVEV in the germline V gene (reference sequence). This CDR3 spans 15 amino acids. Trimming left V 5 bases short and J 1 base short, with 15 bases between. The authors produced TCR alpha and TCR beta cDNA libraries with sample barcodes and UMIs by 5'RACE using constant-segment primers. TCRdb re-analysed the 5' RACE reads in MiXCR, keeping a single row per CDR3 protein. The table records 210,000 or so distinct CDR3 sequences, around 17% of them present only once. General study points: Some clones that responded were present in memory (sampled pre-infection), which suggests cross-reactive memory joined. Second-wave clones peaking on day 37 lacked confirmed SARS-CoV-2 specificity.

The J gene is TRBJ2-7, the V gene TRBV27; D possibly matches TRBD1 or TRBD2 (6 bases each). The sequence was obtained from an adult woman who had mild COVID-19 (a few samples of this study predate the infection). Cell type and time point are not known. The sequenced sample was PBMCs or a T cell subset sorted from them (not recorded which). Here the CDR3 reads CASSRQTGGSYEQYF. As DNA, the CDR3 is TGTGCCAGCAGTCGACAGACAGGAGGGTCCTACGAGCAGTACTTC.